Listed here is a single T cell receptor beta chain. Losses at the gene ends were 5 bases for V and 8 bases for J; bases not matched to a gene: 5. Germline V CDR1 and CDR2: MNHNY, SVGAGI (reference sequence). The CDR3 contains 12 residues. The data are from a study of blood T cell repertoires in COVID-19. Authors' analysis steps: Estimation of nucleated cell counts was performed using reference gene primer amplification. Only in-frame clones appear in the TCRdb table, and some are missing; sequencing was by immunoSEQ multiplex PCR. V and J calls and clone size are as listed in that table; D and trimming were resolved from the DNA. The data hold roughly 100,000 clones, with 87% observed a single time.

This TCR came from a man aged 45 to 65 with active COVID-19. Sequences were obtained from peripheral blood. This rearrangement joins TRBV6-6 to TRBJ1-2; 7 positions match TRBD1. The CDR3 sequence: CASSHDRAGYTF. CDR3 in DNA: TGTGCCAGCAGTCACGACAGGGCCGGCTACACCTTC.